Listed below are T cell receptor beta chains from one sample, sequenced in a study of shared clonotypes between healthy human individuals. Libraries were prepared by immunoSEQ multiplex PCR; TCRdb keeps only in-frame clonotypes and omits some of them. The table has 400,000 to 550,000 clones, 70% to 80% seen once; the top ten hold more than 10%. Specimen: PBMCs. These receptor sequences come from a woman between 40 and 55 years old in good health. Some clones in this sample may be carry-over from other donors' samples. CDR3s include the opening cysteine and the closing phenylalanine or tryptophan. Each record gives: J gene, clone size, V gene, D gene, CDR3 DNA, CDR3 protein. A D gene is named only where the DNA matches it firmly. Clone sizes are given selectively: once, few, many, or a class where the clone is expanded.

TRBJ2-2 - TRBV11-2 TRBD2 TGTGCCAGCAGCCCTGTCGGGGGGAGAATAACCGGGGAGCTGTTTTTT CASSPVGGRITGELFF
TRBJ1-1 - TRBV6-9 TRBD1 TGTGCCAGTAGGACAGGGCCGAACACTGATGCTTTCTTT CASRTGPNTDAFF
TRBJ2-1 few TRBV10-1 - TGCGCCAGCAGTACCCGAGCCTACGCCTACAATGAGCAGTTCTTC CASSTRAYAYNEQFF
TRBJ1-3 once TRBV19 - TGTGCCAGTAGTATAGGGGACACGAGCTCTGGAAACACCATATATTTT CASSIGDTSSGNTIYF
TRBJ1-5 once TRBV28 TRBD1 TGTGCCAGCAAGGGGGCAGATTTTTATCAGCCCCAGCATTTT CASKGADFYQPQHF
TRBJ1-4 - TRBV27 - TGTGCCAGCAGGAAGGACACGCCGTCGGAAAAACTGTTTTTT CASRKDTPSEKLFF
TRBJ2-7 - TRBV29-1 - TGCAGCGTTGGCCCGGGGGCCTACGAGCAGTACTTC CSVGPGAYEQYF
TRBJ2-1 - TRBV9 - TGTGCCAGCAGCGTAGCTGCGCGGAGCTCCTACAATGAGCAGTTCTTC CASSVAARSSYNEQFF
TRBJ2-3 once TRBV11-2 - TGTGCCAGCAGCCCCCTCTCCAGGGTGAGCGTAGATACGCAGTATTTT CASSPLSRVSVDTQYF
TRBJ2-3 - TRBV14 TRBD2 TGTGCCAGCAGCCCACGAACCCGTGGGTTTAGCGGGAGCACAGATACGCAGTATTTT CASSPRTRGFSGSTDTQYF
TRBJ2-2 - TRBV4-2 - TGTGCCAGCAGCCAAGCTGACTATTCGGCCGGGGAGCTGTTTTTT CASSQADYSAGELFF
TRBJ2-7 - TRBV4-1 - TGCGCCAGCAGCCAAGAGGGTACCAGCTCCTACGAGCAGTACTTC CASSQEGTSSYEQYF
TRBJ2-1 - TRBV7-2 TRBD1 TGTGCCAGCAGCTTAGCGCGACAGGGCCGTTCCTACAATGAGCAGTTCTTC CASSLARQGRSYNEQFF
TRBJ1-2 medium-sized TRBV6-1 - TGTGCCAGCAGTGAAGCATCGACCGGCGGGTATGGCTACACCTTC CASSEASTGGYGYTF
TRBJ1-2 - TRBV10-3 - TGTGCCATCAGTGAGTCTAGGGACACCAAGGGCTACACCTTC CAISESRDTKGYTF
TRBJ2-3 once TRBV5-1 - TGCGCCAGCAGCACCTCAGTTCTGGGGCAGGATACGCAGTATTTT CASSTSVLGQDTQYF
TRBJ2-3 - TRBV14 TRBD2 TGTGCCAGCAGCCAAACCCCGAACGGACTAGCGGTCTACACAGATACGCAGTATTTT CASSQTPNGLAVYTDTQYF